Described below is a single TCR beta chain sequence and its context. The length of the CDR3 is 15 residues. Germline V gives CDR1 SGDLS, CDR2 YYNGEE. This sample is part of a study of cytomegalovirus exposure and HLA in healthy donors. 13 Jbeta primers and 60 Vbeta primers were used for the PCR. TCRdb's table, derived via immunoSEQ multiplex PCR, lists solely in-frame clones and lacks some. The sample shows approximately 170,000 clones, 80% of them seen only once. The clonotype comes from a man between 18 and 29 years old in good health and CMV-seropositive. Material for sequencing was PBMCs. The rearrangement joins TRBV9 to TRBJ2-5; 7 positions match TRBD1. The last part of the DNA fits TRBJ2-7 better; the J call may be wrong. CDR3 amino acids: CASSPTGTAAYEQYF. CDR3 bases: TGTGCCAGCAGCCCCACCGGGACAGCCGCTTACGAGCAGTACTTC.